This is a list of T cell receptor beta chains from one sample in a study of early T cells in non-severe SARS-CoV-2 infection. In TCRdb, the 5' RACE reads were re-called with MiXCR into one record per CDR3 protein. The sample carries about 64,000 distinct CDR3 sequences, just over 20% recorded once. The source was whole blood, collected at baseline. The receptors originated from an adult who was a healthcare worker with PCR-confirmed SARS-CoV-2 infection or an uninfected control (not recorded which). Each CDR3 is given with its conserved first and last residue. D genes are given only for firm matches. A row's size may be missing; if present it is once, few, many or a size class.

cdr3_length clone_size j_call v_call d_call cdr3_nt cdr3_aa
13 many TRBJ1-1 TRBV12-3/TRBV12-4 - TGTGCCAGCAAAACGACAGGGAACACTGAAGCTTTCTTT CASKTTGNTEAFF
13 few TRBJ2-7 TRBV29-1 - TGCAGCGTTCTGGGCAGGGGAGCCTACGAGCAGTACTTC CSVLGRGAYEQYF
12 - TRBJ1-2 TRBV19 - TGTGCCGCAAGGACTCGGGCCTATGGCTACACCTTC CAARTRAYGYTF
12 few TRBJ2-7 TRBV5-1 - TGCGCCAGCAGCTTGTTAGGCGACGAGCAGTACTTC CASSLLGDEQYF
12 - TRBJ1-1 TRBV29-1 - TGCAGCGGGGGCTTCAGGAGCGCCGAAGCTTTCTTT CSGGFRSAEAFF
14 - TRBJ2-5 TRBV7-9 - TGTGCCAGCAGCTTAGGAGGGGCCAAGGAGACCCAGTACTTC CASSLGGAKETQYF
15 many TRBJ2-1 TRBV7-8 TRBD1 TGTGCCAGCGGCCCGACAGGGGGCACCTACAATGAGCAGTTCTTC CASGPTGGTYNEQFF
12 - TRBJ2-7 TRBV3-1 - TGTGCCAGCAGTTTCGGACAAGGCGAGCAGTACTTC CASSFGQGEQYF
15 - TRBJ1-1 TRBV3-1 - TGTGCCAGCAGCCAAGCTTCGGGGCAGTACACTGAAGCTTTCTTT CASSQASGQYTEAFF
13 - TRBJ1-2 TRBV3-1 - TGTGCCAGCAGCCAAGATAACACGTATGGCTACACCTTC CASSQDNTYGYTF
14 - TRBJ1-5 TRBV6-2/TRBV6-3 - TGTGCCAGCTCTATCCCCCCTAGCAATCAGCCCCAGCATTTT CASSIPPSNQPQHF
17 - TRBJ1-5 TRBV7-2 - TGTGCCAGCAGCTTAAGCTGGGCCCTTATCGGTGGGCAGCCCCAGCATTTT CASSLSWALIGGQPQHF
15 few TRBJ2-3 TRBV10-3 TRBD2 TGTGCCATCACCGAGCGGGGGGCCCGCACAGATACGCAGTATTTT CAITERGARTDTQYF
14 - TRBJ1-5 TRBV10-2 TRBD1 TGCGCCAGCAGTCAACAGGGGGCAAATCAGCCCCAGCATTTT CASSQQGANQPQHF
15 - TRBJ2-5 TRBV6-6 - TGTGCCAGCACCGCACTCCGGGGCGAGCTGGCGGCCCAGTACTTC CASTALRGELAAQYF
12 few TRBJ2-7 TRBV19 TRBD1 TGTGCCAGTAGCGACGGGACAGGGAAACAGTACTTC CASSDGTGKQYF
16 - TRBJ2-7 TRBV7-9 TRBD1 TGTGCCAGCAGTTCGACCGGGACAGTGATTCAGTACGAGCAGTACTTC CASSSTGTVIQYEQYF
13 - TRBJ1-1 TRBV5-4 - TGTGCCAGCAGCTTGGCGGGGGTAACTGAAGCTTTCTTT CASSLAGVTEAFF
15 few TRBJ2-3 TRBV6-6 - TGTGCCAGCAGTTACGGGGCAGGGACCCCAGATACGCAGTATTTT CASSYGAGTPDTQYF
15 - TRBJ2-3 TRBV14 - TGTGCCAGCAGCCAAGCTAGCCACTTCACAGATACGCAGTATTTT CASSQASHFTDTQYF
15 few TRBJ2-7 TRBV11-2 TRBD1 TGTGCCAGCAGCTTTAGACAGGGGGGACCCTACGAGCAGTACTTC CASSFRQGGPYEQYF
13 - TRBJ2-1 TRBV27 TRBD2 TGTGTCGCGGGCGGGGGGGACTCCGGTGAGCAGTTCTTC CVAGGGDSGEQFF
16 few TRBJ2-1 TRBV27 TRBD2 TGTGCCAGCAGACCTCTCCTAGCGGGGGACTACAATGAGCAGTTCTTC CASRPLLAGDYNEQFF
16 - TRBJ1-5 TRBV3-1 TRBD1 TGTGCCAGCAGCCAAGGGGGGACAGGAAACAATCAGCCCCAGCATTTT CASSQGGTGNNQPQHF
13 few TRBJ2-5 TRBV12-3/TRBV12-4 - TGTGCCAGCAGTTTAGCGGGGGGAGAGACCCAGTACTTC CASSLAGGETQYF
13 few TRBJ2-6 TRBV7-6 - TGTGCCAGCAGCAACAGGGAATTGGGCGTCCTGACTTTC CASSNRELGVLTF
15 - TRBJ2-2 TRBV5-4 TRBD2 TGTGCCAGCAGCTCGGGACTAGTGAACACCGGGGAGCTGTTTTTT CASSSGLVNTGELFF
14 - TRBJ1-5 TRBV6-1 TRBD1 TGTGCCAGCACAAGGGGACAGCTCAATCAGCCCCAGCATTTT CASTRGQLNQPQHF
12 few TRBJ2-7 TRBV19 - TGTGCCAGTAGTATGGGTGGTGGGACGCAGTACTTC CASSMGGGTQYF
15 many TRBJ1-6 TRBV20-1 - TGCAGTGTCCTGGGCGGGAGCTCCTATAATTCACCCCTCCACTTT CSVLGGSSYNSPLHF
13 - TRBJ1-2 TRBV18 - TGTGCCAGCTCACCGGCGGACGGGCATGGCTACACCTTC CASSPADGHGYTF
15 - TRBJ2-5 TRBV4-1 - TGCGCCAGCAGCCGATCGACGACTAGACAAGAGACCCAGTACTTC CASSRSTTRQETQYF
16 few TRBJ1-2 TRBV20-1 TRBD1 TGCAGTGCTAGAGATCATGGTAGGGGACAGAACTATGGCTACACCTTC CSARDHGRGQNYGYTF
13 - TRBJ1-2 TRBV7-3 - TGTGCCAGCAGCTTAGAATCCGGCTATGGCTACACCTTC CASSLESGYGYTF
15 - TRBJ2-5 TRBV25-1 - TGTGCCAGCAGTGAATGGGAGTCTTTCAAAGAGACCCAGTACTTC CASSEWESFKETQYF
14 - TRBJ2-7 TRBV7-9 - TGTGCCAGCAGCTTAGAACGGCGTTCCTACGAGCAGTACTTC CASSLERRSYEQYF
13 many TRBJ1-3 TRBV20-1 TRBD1 TGCAGTGCTTCGGACAGGGTCGGAAACACCATATATTTT CSASDRVGNTIYF
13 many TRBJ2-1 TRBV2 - TGTGCCAGCAGCGCCGGGGTTTACAATGAGCAGTTCTTC CASSAGVYNEQFF
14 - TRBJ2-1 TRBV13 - TGTGCCAGCAGCTTAGGGGGGCGGCTCAATGAGCAGTTCTTC CASSLGGRLNEQFF
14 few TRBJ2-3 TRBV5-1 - TGCGCCAGCAGCCTCAGGGGAGAGGTAGATACGCAGTATTTT CASSLRGEVDTQYF
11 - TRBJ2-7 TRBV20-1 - TGCAGTGCTAGACAGTCCTACGAGCAGTACTTC CSARQSYEQYF
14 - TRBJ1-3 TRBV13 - TGTGCCAGCAGCCCCCCTGGGGCCGGCTACACCATATATTTT CASSPPGAGYTIYF
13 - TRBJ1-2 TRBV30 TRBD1 TGTGCCTGGGCCGACAGGGGTTCCTATGGCTACACCTTC CAWADRGSYGYTF
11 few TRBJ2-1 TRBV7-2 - TGTGCCAGCAGCTTTGTCGGAGAGCAGTTCTTC CASSFVGEQFF
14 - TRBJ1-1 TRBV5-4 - TGTGCCAGCAGCTTTCAGGGGCGGGGAACTGAAGCTTTCTTT CASSFQGRGTEAFF
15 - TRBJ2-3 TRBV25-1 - TGTGCCAGCAGTGATCACGATCGTAAAACAGATACGCAGTATTTT CASSDHDRKTDTQYF
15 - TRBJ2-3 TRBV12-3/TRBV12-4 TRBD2 TGTGCCAGCAGTCCTAGCGGGGGGGCCGCAGATACGCAGTATTTT CASSPSGGAADTQYF
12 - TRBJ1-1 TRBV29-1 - TGCAGCGTTGGGGCCAGGGACACTGAAGCTTTCTTT CSVGARDTEAFF
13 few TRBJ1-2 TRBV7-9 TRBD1 TGTGCCAGCAGCTTCCGGGACAGAGGCGGCTACACCTTC CASSFRDRGGYTF
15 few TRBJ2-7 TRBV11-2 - TGTGCCAGCAGCCCTCACTCCTCGGGGTCCCACGAGCAGTACTTC CASSPHSSGSHEQYF
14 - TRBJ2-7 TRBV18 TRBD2 TGTGCCAGCTCACAGGGACTAGCCTCCTTCGAGCAGTACTTC CASSQGLASFEQYF
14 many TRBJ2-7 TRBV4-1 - TGCGCCAGCAGCCAAGCTTACAGGGCCGACGAGCAGTACTTC CASSQAYRADEQYF
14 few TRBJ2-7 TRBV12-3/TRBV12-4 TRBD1 TGTGCCAGCAGTTTCCGGGACAGGGCTTACGAGCAGTACTTC CASSFRDRAYEQYF
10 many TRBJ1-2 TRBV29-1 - TGCAGCGTTGTATCAGATGGCTACACCTTC CSVVSDGYTF
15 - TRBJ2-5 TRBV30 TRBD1 TGTGCCTGGAGTGCGGAACAACAGGGGGCTGAGACCCAGTACTTC CAWSAEQQGAETQYF
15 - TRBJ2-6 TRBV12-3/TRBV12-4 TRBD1 TGTGCCAGCAGTCTGGACAGGCCCATACCCAACGTCCTGACTTTC CASSLDRPIPNVLTF
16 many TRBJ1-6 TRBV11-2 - TGTGCCAGCAGCATGCCTCGTGAGGGACTTAATTCACCCCTCCACTTT CASSMPREGLNSPLHF
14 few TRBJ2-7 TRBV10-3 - TGTGCCATCACGGACGACGGCCGCTCCTACGAGCAGTACTTC CAITDDGRSYEQYF
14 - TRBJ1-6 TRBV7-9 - TGTGCCAGCAGCTTATTAATCGGGAATTCACCCCTCCACTTT CASSLLIGNSPLHF
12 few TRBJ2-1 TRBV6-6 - TGTGCCAGCAGCCCCTTCTACAATGAGCAGTTCTTC CASSPFYNEQFF